This T cell receptor (beta chain) came from a study of T cell repertoires in cytomegalovirus infection. Study details: Newly reported HLA-C-restricted and thoroughly characterized HLA-B-restricted CMV epitopes were employed. Points from the study as a whole: Carriers of CMV and the relevant HLA type were discriminated by public TCR beta frequency.

Details on this clonotype: Its antigen is unidentified.

TCRdb redid the calling of the reads with MiXCR, one entry per CDR3 protein. The table has about 270,000 distinct CDR3 sequences, roughly a fifth seen once. V was pared by 4 bases and J by 1 base, with 13 bases between. There are 15 residues in the CDR3. Germline CDR1 reads MNHNS; CDR2 reads SASEGT. The chain recombines TRBV6-1 with TRBJ2-5; perhaps D is TRBD1 or TRBD2 (5 bases each). The sample here was cultured PBMCs, taken from culture after CMV antigen stimulation. This TCR was recovered from a human donor in good health (CMV status not recorded). Some clones in this sample may be carry-over from other donors' samples. The CDR3 sequence is CASSGASGTQETQYF. The CDR3 region has the DNA TGTGCCAGCAGTGGCGCCTCCGGGACCCAAGAGACCCAGTACTTC.